The 15 T cell receptor beta chains given below trace back to one sample, sequenced in a study of blood T cells in healthy people across ages. For the second PCR, which ran for 7 to 11 cycles, a sample-barcoded 5' primer and a J-beta primer mix were used. From the 5' RACE reads, TCRdb called clonotypes with MiXCR, one entry per CDR3 protein. Of more than 650,000 distinct CDR3 sequences in the sample, approximately 53% were seen once. The sequenced sample consisted of blood. These receptors were obtained from a man at least 80 years old in good health.

In this sample, this clonotype turned up a few times. The chain combines TRBV24-1 with TRBJ2-7, with 12 bases fitting TRBD1. The junction had 6 bases not matched to a gene; V was cut back by 3 bases and J by 4 bases. The CDR3 runs 16 residues. The V gene's germline CDR1 is KGHDR and CDR2 SFDVKD. In DNA form, the CDR3 reads TGTGCCACCAGTGATCGACGGGACAGGGGGCATTACGAGCAGTACTTC. Amino acid sequence: CATSDRRDRGHYEQYF.

This clonotype was observed a few times. The V call is TRBV10-3, the J call TRBJ2-3; 7 bases are shared with TRBD2. Per the germline V gene, CDR1 is ENHRY and CDR2 is SYGVKD. The CDR3 totals 14 residues. The trim removed 5 bases at V and 4 bases at J, leaving 6 bases unmatched. CDR3 nucleotides: TGTGCCATCAGTCCCGGCGGGAGCTCAGATACGCAGTATTTT. Encoded protein: CAISPGGSSDTQYF.

This clonotype was observed a handful of times. DNA for the CDR3: TGTGCCGGACGGAGGCCATACCTCCTTGAAGCTTTCTTT. It translates to CAGRRPYLLEAFF. V is TRBV27 and J is TRBJ1-1; D remains ambiguous. V lost 11 bases to trimming and J lost 7 bases, with 20 bases between them. This CDR3 is built from 13 residues. Germline V CDR1 and CDR2: MNHEY, SMNVEV (reference sequence).

V is TRBV28 and J is TRBJ2-7; the D gene is possibly TRBD1 (5 bases). This CDR3 has 12 amino acids. With 5 bases removed from V and 6 bases from J, the gap between germline ends came to 11 bases. The germline CDR1 and CDR2 sequences are MDHEN and SYDVKM. CDR3 protein: CASSPQGFEQYF. The DNA for the CDR3 is TGTGCCAGCAGTCCGCAGGGTTTCGAGCAGTACTTC.

There are a few counts of this clonotype. The V and J genes are TRBV20-1 and TRBJ2-3; D gene ambiguous. Germline V gives CDR1 DFQATT, CDR2 SNEGSKA (reference sequence). V was shortened by 6 bases and J by 3 bases, with 13 bases between the two germline ends. The CDR3 has 13 residues. CDR3 region: CSASESRTDTQYF. The CDR3 DNA follows: TGCAGTGCGAGCGAGAGCAGAACAGATACGCAGTATTTT.

The V gene is TRBV3-1, the J gene TRBJ2-1; TRBD2 aligns across 8 bases. CDR3 length: 12 amino acids. V dropped 1 base and J dropped 12; count of bases not matched to a gene: 2. Germline assignment: CDR1 LGHDT and CDR2 YNNKEL (reference sequence). The CDR3 DNA follows: TGTGCCAGCAGCCAAGGCGGGAGGCTGCAGTTCTTC. Translation gives CASSQGGRLQFF.

J is TRBJ2-1 and V is TRBV7-9; 9 bases match TRBD2. The CDR3 consists of 15 residues. Germline assignment: CDR1 SEHNR and CDR2 FQNEAQ (reference sequence). J gave up 5 bases and V 5 bases, and 7 bases lay outside the gene matches. This chain's CDR3 is CASSPIGTSNNEQFF. The CDR3 bases are TGTGCCAGCAGCCCGATCGGGACTAGCAACAATGAGCAGTTCTTC.

This clonotype was seen ten or more times. CDR3 protein: CSPGTATSLGQYF. The CDR3 DNA reads TGCAGCCCCGGTACAGCTACGAGTTTGGGGCAGTACTTC. The chain has TRBV29-1 and TRBJ2-7, with D hard to call. Germline-derived CDR1 and CDR2 are SQVTM and ANQGSEA. V was shortened by 8 bases and J by 9 bases, with 23 bases between the two germline ends. The CDR3 sequence is 13 residues long.

This clonotype appeared a few times. V is TRBV6-5 and J is TRBJ2-7; a weak D match, TRBD2 (6 bases). Between the trimmed V and J ends, which lost 4 bases and 0 bases, there was a span of 13 bases. This CDR3 spans 15 amino acids. Germline values: CDR1 MNHEY, CDR2 SVGAGI. CDR3 region: CASSSSGPSSYEQYF. Here the CDR3 DNA reads TGTGCCAGCAGTTCCAGCGGGCCGAGCTCCTACGAGCAGTACTTC.

This clonotype was seen a few times. This rearrangement joins TRBV3-1 to TRBJ2-4; D gene ambiguous. Germline V gene lookup returns CDR1 LGHDT and CDR2 YNNKEL (reference sequence). V shed 3 bases and J shed 5 bases, with 14 bases lying between them. This CDR3 region has 15 residues. Written as DNA, the CDR3 is TGTGCCAGCAGCCAGGTCCCCCCCGGCGAAAACATTCAGTACTTC. The encoded protein is CASSQVPPGENIQYF.

The J gene is TRBJ1-2, the V gene TRBV25-1, with D unresolved. Germline assignment: CDR1 MGHDK and CDR2 SYGVNS. CDR3 length: 12 residues. The V gene lost 4 bases and the J gene lost 8 bases, with 11 bases spanning the gap. The CDR3 loop reads CASSGVKRGYTF. The CDR3 DNA follows: TGTGCCAGCAGTGGGGTCAAGCGGGGCTACACCTTC.

The J gene is TRBJ2-5, the V gene TRBV25-1, with D tentatively TRBD2 (7 bases). Germline loops: CDR1 MGHDK, CDR2 SYGVNS. The CDR3 runs to 14 residues. V was clipped by 6 bases and J by 3 bases, with 14 bases between them. This chain's CDR3 is CASRGGQGEETQYF. The DNA of the CDR3 is TGTGCCAGCAGGGGGGGGCAGGGAGAAGAGACCCAGTACTTC.

This chain joins TRBV20-1 and TRBJ2-7; 8 bases map to TRBD2. Germline CDR1 and CDR2: DFQATT and SNEGSKA (reference sequence). This CDR3 spans 12 amino acids. V dropped 2 bases and J dropped 12; count of bases not matched to a gene: 9. The DNA of the CDR3 is TGCAGTGCTAGATCCGGACTAGCACAGGCGTACTTC. This translates into CSARSGLAQAYF.

This clonotype appeared once. The chain joins TRBV10-3 to TRBJ2-1; D is perhaps TRBD2 (6 bases). The germline V gene encodes CDR1 ENHRY and CDR2 SYGVKD. The V and J ends lost 11 bases and 5 bases respectively, with 19 bases between them. CDR3 length: 14 residues. Here the CDR3 reads CAAGGDGFDNEQFF. The CDR3 DNA reads TGTGCCGCCGGCGGGGATGGCTTCGACAATGAGCAGTTCTTC.

This clonotype has a single count. The junction departs from the called germline gene at one end, perhaps through a read error. This rearrangement joins TRBV18 to TRBJ2-4; 7 positions match TRBD1. The J call is in doubt because the DNA end fits TRBJ2-5 better. This CDR3 is built from 15 residues. The germline CDR1 and CDR2 sequences are KGHSH and LQKENI. The DNA for the CDR3 is TGTGCCAACTCAACAAGACAGGGAGTGGCGGAGACCCAGTACTTC. It is translated as CANSTRQGVAETQYF.